This TCR beta chain is drawn from a study of cytomegalovirus exposure and HLA in healthy donors. Germline CDR1 is SNHLY and CDR2 is FYNNEI. The CDR3 extends over 14 amino acids. The V segment lost 5 bases and the J segment 5 bases; nucleotides outside the gene matches: 3. This PCR relied on a set of 60 Vbeta primers and 13 Jbeta primers. Clones were read by immunoSEQ multiplex PCR, and TCRdb kept only the in-frame ones, dropping some. The table lists tens of thousands of clones, 81% of them singletons. The chain couples TRBV2 to TRBJ1-5; 10 bases map to TRBD1. The TCR originated in a girl aged 2-9 years in good health and CMV-seropositive. Sequencing was done on a sample of PBMCs. CDR3 in DNA: TGTGCCAGCAGTAACGGACAGGGGGATCAGCCCCAGCATTTT. This encodes CASSNGQGDQPQHF.